These 28 T cell receptor beta chains share one sample of origin, sequenced in a study of T cells after yellow fever vaccination. MiXCR was run by TCRdb on the 5' RACE reads, yielding one entry per CDR3 protein. This sample has approximately 300,000 distinct CDR3 sequences, with 8.7% found just once. Sample: PBMCs, taken on the day of the first yellow fever vaccination. These receptors originate from a young man who received the YFV17D yellow fever vaccine.

This clonotype was seen only a few times. The J gene is TRBJ2-3, the V gene TRBV23-1, with 8 bases matching TRBD2. TRBV23-1 is an open reading frame, and its role is uncertain. The CDR3 spans 16 residues. The junction had 8 bases not matched to a gene; V was cut back by 4 bases and J by 2 bases. This CDR3 reads CASSPLAETNTDTQYF. The CDR3 nucleotides read TGCGCCAGCAGTCCACTAGCGGAGACCAACACAGATACGCAGTATTTT.

This chain joins TRBV7-2 and TRBJ2-3; no definite D call. V lost 5 bases, J lost 4 bases, and 16 bases lay in between. CDR1 and CDR2 from the germline V gene are SGHTA and FQGNSA. CDR3 length: 15 residues. The CDR3 sequence is CASSQSSQVSDTQYF. CDR3 nucleotides: TGTGCCAGCAGCCAAAGCAGCCAGGTTTCAGATACGCAGTATTTT.

In its sample, this clonotype was seen many times. The rearrangement joins TRBV4-2 to TRBJ2-2; the match to TRBD2 covers 14 bases. Losses at the gene ends were 4 bases for V and 6 bases for J; bases not matched to a gene: 7. The CDR3 is made up of 17 amino acids. CDR1 LGHNA and CDR2 YNFKEQ come from the germline V gene. The CDR3 here is CASSLDPGLAGAGELFF. DNA of the CDR3: TGTGCCAGCAGCCTAGACCCGGGACTAGCGGGGGCCGGGGAGCTGTTTTTT.

The chain employs TRBV12-3 or TRBV12-4 and TRBJ1-6; weak D call: TRBD1 (6 bases). The CDR3 has 12 amino acids. Trimming stripped 6 bases from V and 9 bases from J, with 9 bases between. CDR3 sequence: CASSHRVSPLHF. The CDR3 bases are TGTGCCAGCAGCCACAGGGTTTCACCCCTCCACTTT.

This clonotype was detected a few times. This chain uses TRBV7-9 with TRBJ2-7; D perhaps matches TRBD2 (6 bases). The germline CDR1 and CDR2 sequences are SEHNR and FQNEAQ (reference sequence). Between the trimmed V and J ends, which lost 5 bases and 3 bases, there was a span of 14 bases. This CDR3 has 14 residues. Here the CDR3 DNA reads TGTGCCAGCAGCAACCCGGGACTGCTCTACGAGCAGTACTTC. This gives the protein CASSNPGLLYEQYF.

The chain uses TRBV29-1 and TRBJ1-2; weak D call: TRBD1 (6 bases). The V end was cut by 4 bases, the J end by 2 bases, with 8 bases between. CDR1 and CDR2 (germline): SQVTM, ANQGSEA. This CDR3 comprises 12 residues. The CDR3 here is CSVAGQNYGYTF. CDR3 DNA: TGCAGCGTTGCTGGACAGAACTATGGCTACACCTTC. The full variable domain, in which reference TRBV29-1 and TRBJ1-2 provide the parts outside the CDR3, is SAVISQKPSRDICQRGTSLTIQCQVDSQVTMMFWYRQQPGQSLTLIATANQGSEATYESGFVIDKFPISRPNLTFSTLTVSNMSPEDSSIYLCSVAGQNYGYTFGSGTRLTVV.

This clonotype was found a few times. The J gene is TRBJ2-5, the V gene TRBV6-5, with D perhaps being TRBD1 or TRBD2 (5 bases each). The CDR3 sequence is 16 residues long. Deletions cut 2 bases from V and 7 bases from J, with 20 bases between. Germline V gene data show CDR1 as MNHEY and CDR2 as SVGAGI. The CDR3 sequence is CASSYRHGTPAGTQYF. As DNA, the CDR3 is TGTGCCAGCAGTTACCGCCACGGGACGCCTGCGGGGACCCAGTACTTC.

This clonotype was counted a few times. The rearrangement joins TRBV5-1 to TRBJ1-5; D might be TRBD1 (6 bases). Germline V gene sequence: CDR1 SGHRS, CDR2 YFSETQ. The ends were cut back, 1 base at V and 6 bases at J, with 14 bases in the middle. The CDR3 has 15 amino acids. DNA for the CDR3: TGCGCCAGCAGCTTGAACTCAGGGGTTGGTCAGCCCCAGCATTTT. This gives the protein CASSLNSGVGQPQHF.

The chain employs TRBV7-2 and TRBJ2-3; D gene uncertain. The ends were cut back, 7 bases at V and 9 bases at J, with 8 bases in the middle. CDR1 and CDR2 from the germline V gene are SGHTA and FQGNSA. This CDR3 is 10 amino acids long. This CDR3 is CASKLGTQYF. The CDR3 region has the DNA TGTGCCAGCAAACTCGGCACGCAGTATTTT.

This clonotype has more than one count but fewer than ten. The chain employs TRBV4-3 and TRBJ2-7, with a weak D call TRBD2 (7 bases). V lost 0 bases to trimming and J lost 3 bases, with 18 bases between them. This CDR3 is built from 17 residues. The germline gives CDR1 LGHNA, CDR2 YSLEER. In DNA form, the CDR3 reads TGCGCCAGCAGCCAAGATCTGGGGAGGGGGGGCAACTACGAGCAGTACTTC. This gives the protein CASSQDLGRGGNYEQYF.

This clonotype has more than one count but fewer than ten. The gene calls are TRBV4-3 and TRBJ2-3, with a weak D call TRBD2 (6 bases). CDR1 is LGHNA, CDR2 YSLEER, per germline. Between the trimmed V and J ends, which lost 1 base and 0 bases, there was a span of 14 bases. This CDR3 is built from 17 residues. The CDR3 sequence is CASSQGISGVSTDTQYF. The CDR3 DNA reads as TGCGCCAGCAGCCAAGGGATCTCGGGGGTGAGCACAGATACGCAGTATTTT.

This clonotype was detected a few times. The chain combines TRBV2 with TRBJ2-7, with D uncertain. V lost 8 bases, J lost 4 bases, and 15 bases lay in between. In germline, CDR1 is SNHLY, CDR2 FYNNEI. The CDR3 sequence is 13 residues long. CDR3 sequence (DNA): TGTGCCAGCGTCCCCAAGGATTTTTACGAGCAGTACGTC. This gives the protein CASVPKDFYEQYV.

This clonotype showed up just a few times. V gene TRBV12-3 or TRBV12-4 combines with J gene TRBJ1-2; no reliable D call. The CDR3 totals 14 residues. Trimming took 3 bases from V and 7 from J, leaving 15 bases between them. The CDR3 bases are TGTGCCAGCAGTTTCCAGCGGGGAAGGCCTGGCTACACCTTC. Translating it yields CASSFQRGRPGYTF.

At least ten counts were recorded for this clonotype. The chain is built from TRBV4-1 and TRBJ1-1; D possibly corresponds to TRBD1 (5 bases). Per germline, CDR1 MGHRA and CDR2 YSYEKL. The V end was cut by 1 base, the J end by 1 base, with 10 bases between. There are 15 residues in the CDR3. In DNA form, the CDR3 reads TGCGCCAGCAGCCAAGGGGGGTGGGCGAACACTGAAGCTTTCTTT. Protein: CASSQGGWANTEAFF.

The chain carries TRBV6-1 and TRBJ2-7, with 8 bases that match TRBD2. The germline V gene has CDR1 MNHNS and CDR2 SASEGT. Trimming at V came to 8 bases and at J to 2 bases, leaving 11 bases not matched to a gene. CDR3 length: 15 amino acids. Here the CDR3 reads CASYSERGWTYEQYF. The CDR3 nucleotides are TGTGCCAGCTACTCCGAGCGGGGGTGGACCTACGAGCAGTACTTC.

This clonotype has a count of ten or more. The chain has TRBV15 and TRBJ1-5; D is perhaps TRBD1 (6 bases). V gave up 1 base and J gave up 0 bases, with 16 bases separating them. CDR1 and CDR2 (germline): LNHNV, YYDKDF (reference sequence). This CDR3 region has 18 residues. The CDR3 bases are TGTGCCACCAGCAGAGGCAATACAGGGCGGAATAGCAATCAGCCCCAGCATTTT. Protein sequence: CATSRGNTGRNSNQPQHF.

This clonotype came up many times. V usage is TRBV27 and J usage is TRBJ1-1; weak D call: TRBD1 (6 bases). With 5 bases removed from V and 1 base from J, the gap between germline ends came to 11 bases. Germline-derived CDR1 and CDR2 are MNHEY and SMNVEV (reference sequence). This CDR3 has 14 amino acids. In DNA form, the CDR3 reads TGTGCCAGCAGTGGTAGACAGGCGAACACTGAAGCTTTCTTT. Its protein product is CASSGRQANTEAFF.

The J gene is TRBJ2-3, the V gene TRBV28, with D hard to call. With 8 bases removed from V and 1 base from J, the gap between germline ends came to 10 bases. The germline gives CDR1 MDHEN, CDR2 SYDVKM. This CDR3 is built from 13 residues. The CDR3 DNA is TGTGCCAGCTCGGCTCCACGCACAGATACGCAGTATTTT. It specifies CASSAPRTDTQYF.

V is TRBV9 and J is TRBJ2-6; D not certain. Germline V gene data show CDR1 as SGDLS and CDR2 as YYNGEE. The CDR3 consists of 15 residues. With 0 bases removed from V and 0 bases from J, the gap between germline ends came to 4 bases. CDR3 nucleotides: TGTGCCAGCAGCGTAGGGGTCTCTGGGGCCAACGTCCTGACTTTC. It encodes CASSVGVSGANVLTF.

The genes are TRBV2 and TRBJ2-5; the D is unclear. V was cut by 5 bases and J by 1 base, with 14 bases left in between. Looked up from germline, CDR1 is SNHLY and CDR2 is FYNNEI. The CDR3 has 15 residues. The CDR3 coding sequence is TGTGCCAGCAGTTGGCGCGGACGAAGCCAAGAGACCCAGTACTTC. Translating it yields CASSWRGRSQETQYF.

This clonotype occurred many times. The rearrangement joins TRBV12-3 or TRBV12-4 to TRBJ1-1; D perhaps matches TRBD1 (5 bases). The CDR3 totals 13 residues. The V end lost 5 bases, the J end lost 1 base, and 8 bases lay between the germline ends. DNA for the CDR3: TGTGCCAGCAGTCATCAGGGGAACACTGAAGCTTTCTTT. As protein: CASSHQGNTEAFF.

V and J are TRBV5-1 and TRBJ1-6; no clear D. The V end lost 6 bases, the J end lost 6 bases, and 10 bases lay between the germline ends. Germline V lookup: CDR1 SGHRS, CDR2 YFSETQ. The CDR3 sequence is 13 residues long. As DNA, the CDR3 is TGCGCCAGCAAGGCATTGGGTAATTCACCCCTCCACTTT. It yields the protein CASKALGNSPLHF.

The V call is TRBV2, the J call TRBJ2-2; 9 positions agree with TRBD1. The CDR3 consists of 17 residues. V lost 1 base and J lost 4; bases outside the gene matches: 7. Germline CDR1 is SNHLY and CDR2 is FYNNEI. CDR3 loop: CASSEDGTGWSTGELFF. CDR3 sequence (DNA): TGTGCCAGCAGTGAAGACGGGACAGGGTGGAGCACCGGGGAGCTGTTTTTT.

This clonotype was seen a handful of times. This chain joins TRBV4-2 and TRBJ1-1; 7 bases line up with TRBD1. V shed 0 bases, J shed 0 bases, and the junction held 1 base outside the gene matches. Germline assignment: CDR1 LGHNA and CDR2 YNFKEQ. The CDR3 runs to 15 residues. The CDR3 coding sequence is TGTGCCAGCAGCCAAGAACAGGGGTTGAACACTGAAGCTTTCTTT. Its protein product is CASSQEQGLNTEAFF.

In its sample, this clonotype was seen a few times. V gene TRBV12-3 or TRBV12-4 combines with J gene TRBJ1-2; D remains ambiguous. The CDR3 covers 13 residues. The V gene lost 3 bases and the J gene lost 7 bases, with 12 bases spanning the gap. CDR3 coding DNA: TGTGCCAGCAGTTTTTCAAGGGAGGGTGGCTACACCTTC. It is translated as CASSFSREGGYTF.

This clonotype was recorded at least ten times. This chain links TRBV6-6 with TRBJ1-1; D remains unclear. The CDR3 extends over 12 amino acids. V was cut by 7 bases and J by 2 bases, with 8 bases left in between. CDR1 and CDR2 from the germline V gene are MNHNY and SVGAGI (reference sequence). In nucleotides, the CDR3 is TGTGCCAGCAAGGGAGTTAACACTGAAGCTTTCTTT. Its protein is CASKGVNTEAFF.

This clonotype was recorded at least ten times. The V and J genes are TRBV12-3 or TRBV12-4 and TRBJ1-3; D gene unclear. The ends were cut back, 1 base at V and 0 bases at J, with 10 bases in the middle. The CDR3 has 16 residues. CDR3 in DNA: TGTGCCAGCAGTTTAGTAGGGCGCAGCTCTGGAAACACCATATATTTT. It yields the protein CASSLVGRSSGNTIYF.

The V and J genes are TRBV18 and TRBJ2-7; either TRBD1 or TRBD2 may supply D (5 bases each). Germline V gives CDR1 KGHSH, CDR2 LQKENI. V was clipped by 3 bases and J by 7 bases, with 19 bases between them. The CDR3 contains 15 residues. CDR3 DNA: TGTGCCAGCTCACCCCCCGGGACGGTCGCTTGGGAGCAGTACTTC. Residues: CASSPPGTVAWEQYF.